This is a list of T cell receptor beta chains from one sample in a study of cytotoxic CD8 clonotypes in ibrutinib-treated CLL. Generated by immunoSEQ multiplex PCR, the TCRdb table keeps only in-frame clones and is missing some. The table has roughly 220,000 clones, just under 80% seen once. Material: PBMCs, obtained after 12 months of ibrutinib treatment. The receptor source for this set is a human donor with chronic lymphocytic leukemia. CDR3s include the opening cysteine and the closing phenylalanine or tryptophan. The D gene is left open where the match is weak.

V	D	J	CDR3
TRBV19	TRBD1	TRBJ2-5	CASSIKGGTETQYF
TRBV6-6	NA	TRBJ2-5	CASTRRGGQETQYF
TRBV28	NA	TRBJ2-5	CASRRRGDRGTQYF
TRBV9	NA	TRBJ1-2	CASSEVGQPDYGYTF
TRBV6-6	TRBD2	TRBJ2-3	CASITGGTTDTQYF
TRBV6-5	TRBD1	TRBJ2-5	CATSVTGGGETQYF
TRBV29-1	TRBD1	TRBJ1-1	CSVRTGNTEAFF
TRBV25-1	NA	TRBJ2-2	CASSELGNTGELFF
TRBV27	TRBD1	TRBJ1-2	CASRGGSGTGGLGYGYTF
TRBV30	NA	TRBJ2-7	CAWSSSSGLSYEQYF
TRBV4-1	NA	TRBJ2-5	CASSPRYGDYQETQYF
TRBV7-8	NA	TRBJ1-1	CASSFPAMNTEAFF
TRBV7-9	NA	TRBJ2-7	CASSLSSGYEQYF
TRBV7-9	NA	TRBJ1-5	CASSPTGGSNQPQHF
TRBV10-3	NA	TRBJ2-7	CATLADNYEQYF
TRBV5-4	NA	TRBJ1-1	CASSVSDRMNTEAFF
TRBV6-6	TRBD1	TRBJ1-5	CASSPDRGNQPQHF
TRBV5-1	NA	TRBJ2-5	CASSLAGSGKETQYF
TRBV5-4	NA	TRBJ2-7	CASSHRDWNSSYEQYF
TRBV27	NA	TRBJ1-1	CASSFGQLGLTEAFF
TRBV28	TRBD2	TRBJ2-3	CASSVRSGRGTDTQYF
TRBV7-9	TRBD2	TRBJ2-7	CASSQTSGDSYEQYF
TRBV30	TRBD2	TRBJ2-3	CAWSSLAGERTDTQYF
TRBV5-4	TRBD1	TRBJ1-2	CASSPGQAWTNYTF
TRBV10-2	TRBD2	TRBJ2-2	CASRLAGPGGELFF
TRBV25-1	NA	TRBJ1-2	CASSSQQTNYGYTF